This entry features one T cell receptor (beta chain) sequence. TCRdb passed the RT-PCR reads through MiXCR, listing each CDR3 protein once. This table holds about a million distinct CDR3 sequences, about a sixth found once. With V trimmed by 4 bases and J by 8 bases, 7 bases remained unmatched. The CDR3 has 14 residues. In germline, CDR1 is SGHTA, CDR2 FQGNSA. These data belong to a study of patients and donors after allogeneic stem cell transplantation. The clonotype comes from a human donor who was either an allogeneic HSCT recipient or a stem cell or donor lymphocyte infusion donor (not recorded which). It is not recorded whose cells these are; they may come from a transplant donor. The chain is built from TRBV7-2 and TRBJ1-2; TRBD1 agrees at 10 bases. What was sequenced was blood, either unsorted or a sorted T cell fraction (not recorded which). DNA for the CDR3: TGTGCCAGCAGCTCCGGGACAGGGGCTGAAGGCTACACCTTC. Amino acid sequence: CASSSGTGAEGYTF.